The rows below give T cell receptor beta chains drawn from one sample of a study of T cell repertoires in cytomegalovirus infection. Antigen specificity for these receptors is unknown. TCRdb reprocessed the reads with MiXCR, giving one entry per CDR3 protein. The sample contains about 830,000 distinct CDR3 sequences, over 25% of which appear only once. Sequenced here: cultured CD8+ T cells from PBMCs, sampled from culture after CMV antigen stimulation. These receptors were collected from a human donor in good health (CMV status not recorded). Some clones in this sample may be carry-over from other donors' samples. Both conserved end residues are part of each CDR3. The order of the fields is D gene, clone size, V gene, J gene, CDR3 DNA, CDR3 protein. The D gene is left open where the match is weak. Some rows have no size entry. The others give once, few or many, or a class for an expanded clone.

TRBD2	.	TRBV11-2	TRBJ2-2	TGTGCCAGCAGTTTTGAGCGGGGGGGCCGCGGAACGGTAACCGGGGAGCTGTTTTTT	CASSFERGGRGTVTGELFF
.	.	TRBV23-1	TRBJ2-1	TGCGCCAGCATCCATACTTCGGGACGGAGCTCCTACAATGAGCAGTTCTTC	CASIHTSGRSSYNEQFF
.	few	TRBV7-9	TRBJ1-4	TGTGCCAGCAGCCCGTTGACTGCAACTAATGAAAAACTGTTTTTT	CASSPLTATNEKLFF
.	.	TRBV12-5	TRBJ2-2	TGTGCTAGTGGTTTTACTCCTGACAGCATCTCTACCGGGGAGCTGTTTTTT	CASGFTPDSISTGELFF
.	few	TRBV4-1	TRBJ2-3	TGCGCCAGCAGCCCCCACGCCTCCCTCAGCACAGATACGCAGTATTTT	CASSPHASLSTDTQYF
.	many	TRBV27	TRBJ1-5	TGTGCCAGCAGCCTCAGAGGTAGCAATCAGCCCCAGCATTTT	CASSLRGSNQPQHF
.	few	TRBV27	TRBJ1-1	TGTGCCAGCAGTCTGTTTGGCAACCGAGAAGCTTTCTTT	CASSLFGNREAFF
TRBD1	many	TRBV7-2	TRBJ2-5	TGTGCCAGCAGCTCGTCCCTGCGACAGGGTCTAGACTTC	CASSSSLRQGLDF
TRBD1	few	TRBV29-1	TRBJ2-3	TGCAGCGTCCAAGGACGGACAGGGCCTCGCACAGATACGCAGTATTTT	CSVQGRTGPRTDTQYF
TRBD2	few	TRBV7-7	TRBJ2-2	TGTGCTAGCAGCTCGAATAGCGGGGGGGCCCCCGGGGAGCTGTTTTTT	CASSSNSGGAPGELFF
.	.	TRBV6-1	TRBJ2-4	TGTGCCAGCAGTGATCCGGGCCTGCTCAAAAACATTCAGTACTTC	CASSDPGLLKNIQYF
.	.	TRBV18	TRBJ1-4	TGTGCCAGCTCACCCCCCGGGGGGGCTAGGGAAAAACTGTTTTTT	CASSPPGGAREKLFF
.	few	TRBV7-9	TRBJ1-5	TGTGCCAGCAGCTCAGGGTATCAGGTCCAACCCCAGCATTTT	CASSSGYQVQPQHF
.	.	TRBV19	TRBJ1-1	TGTGCCAGTAGTACAATTTTTACAGGGAGCACTGAAGCTTTCTTT	CASSTIFTGSTEAFF
TRBD2	.	TRBV4-1	TRBJ2-1	TGCGCCAGCAGCCAAGAGGCTAGCGGGGGGTTCTACAATGAGCAGTTCTTC	CASSQEASGGFYNEQFF
TRBD1	.	TRBV6-1	TRBJ2-2	TGTGCCAGCACCCGGACAGGGGGCGACACCGGGGAGCTGTTTTTT	CASTRTGGDTGELFF
TRBD1	few	TRBV6-6	TRBJ1-2	TGTGCCAGCAGTTACGACTCCGGGACAGGGGATGGCTACACCTTC	CASSYDSGTGDGYTF
.	.	TRBV6-1	TRBJ2-1	TGTGCCAGCAGTGGTTTAGGGGTAGTTACTGAGCAGTTCTTC	CASSGLGVVTEQFF
.	.	TRBV27	TRBJ2-3	TGTGTCAGCAGTTGGGGGGGCCGTCGCACAGATACGCAGTATTTT	CVSSWGGRRTDTQYF
.	few	TRBV2	TRBJ1-6	TGTGCCACCTCAGCTTCTTCACCCCTCCACTTT	CATSASSPLHF
.	.	TRBV27	TRBJ2-7	TGTGCCAGCAGTTTTCCGGGAAGGGGCGAGCAGTACTTC	CASSFPGRGEQYF
TRBD1	few	TRBV9	TRBJ1-5	TGTGCCAGCAGCGTAGGCACAGGGGGTGGCAATCAGCCCCAGCATTTT	CASSVGTGGGNQPQHF
TRBD1	.	TRBV15	TRBJ2-3	TGTGCCACCAGCCCATATACCTGGACAGGGCCCACAGATACGCAGTATTTT	CATSPYTWTGPTDTQYF
TRBD1	.	TRBV7-8	TRBJ2-1	TGTGCCAGCAGCTGGGGAATCGGGACAGCCTACAATGAGCAGTTCTTC	CASSWGIGTAYNEQFF
.	.	TRBV7-6	TRBJ1-5	TGTGCCAGCAGCTCGGGACGGGAGGCGGACAGCAATCAGCCCCAGCATTTT	CASSSGREADSNQPQHF
TRBD1	.	TRBV12-3/TRBV12-4	TRBJ2-1	TGTGCCAGCACCCAGATCCCCGGGACAGGGGATGAGCAGTTCTTC	CASTQIPGTGDEQFF
TRBD1	few	TRBV6-5	TRBJ1-2	TGTGCCAGCCGCAGGGGGACCGTACCTAACTATGGCTACACCTTC	CASRRGTVPNYGYTF
TRBD1	few	TRBV25-1	TRBJ1-1	TGTGCCAGCAGTGAAGATCCTTGGACAGGGTTCACTGAAGCTTTCTTT	CASSEDPWTGFTEAFF
TRBD1	.	TRBV4-1	TRBJ2-3	TGCGCCAGCAGCCACCCCCGGGACAGCTCCACAGATACGCAGTATTTT	CASSHPRDSSTDTQYF
.	.	TRBV4-1	TRBJ1-1	TGCGCCAGCAGCCAGTCGGGGCTCGGCACTGAAGCTTTCTTT	CASSQSGLGTEAFF
.	.	TRBV29-1	TRBJ2-4	TGCAGCGTTCAGGGTGTGGTCGGGGGAAAAGGCAAAAACATTCAGTACTTC	CSVQGVVGGKGKNIQYF
TRBD1	.	TRBV5-5	TRBJ1-1	TGTGCCAGCAGCTTGGGGGACCCGGACAGGGGACGAAGGAGGTGGACTGAAGCTTTCTTT	CASSLGDPDRGRRRWTEAFF
.	.	TRBV7-9	TRBJ2-5	TGTGCCAGCAGCCTGACTGTGCTGCCGAAAGAGACCCAGTACTTC	CASSLTVLPKETQYF